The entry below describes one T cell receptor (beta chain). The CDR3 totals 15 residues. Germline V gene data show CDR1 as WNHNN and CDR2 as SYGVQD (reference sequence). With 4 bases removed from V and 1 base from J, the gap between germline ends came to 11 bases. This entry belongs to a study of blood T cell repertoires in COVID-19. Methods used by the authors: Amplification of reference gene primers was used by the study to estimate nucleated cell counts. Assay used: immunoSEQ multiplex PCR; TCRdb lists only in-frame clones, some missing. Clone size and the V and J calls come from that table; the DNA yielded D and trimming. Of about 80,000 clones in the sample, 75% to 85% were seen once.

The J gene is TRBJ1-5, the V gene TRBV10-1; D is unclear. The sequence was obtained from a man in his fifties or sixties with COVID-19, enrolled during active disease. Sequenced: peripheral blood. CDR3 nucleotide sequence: TGCGCCAGCAGTGGGAGGGAGCGGAGCAATCAGCCCCAGCATTTT. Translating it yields CASSGRERSNQPQHF.